The 21 T cell receptor beta chains listed next were all sequenced from one sample in a study of blood T cell repertoires in COVID-19. Profiling relied on immunoSEQ multiplex PCR, and the TCRdb table lists in-frame clones only, not all of them. The sample includes some 150,000 clones, around 82% of them seen just once. The specimen was peripheral blood. The receptors originated from a human donor with acute or convalescent COVID-19. The donor label of this sample is uncertain.

This clone is a singleton in its sample. V is TRBV9 and J is TRBJ2-3, with 11 bases fitting TRBD2. Losses at the gene ends were 4 bases for V and 0 bases for J; bases not matched to a gene: 10. This CDR3 has 18 residues. The germline V gene encodes CDR1 SGDLS and CDR2 YYNGEE. The CDR3 coding sequence is TGTGCCAGCAGCCCCAGGATTAGCGGGGGGGGTAGCACAGATACGCAGTATTTT. Translating gives CASSPRISGGGSTDTQYF.

The chain employs TRBV10-1 and TRBJ2-3, with D possibly TRBD1 on 5 matching bases. This CDR3 spans 13 amino acids. Germline CDR1 reads WNHNN; CDR2 reads SYGVQD (reference sequence). Trimming removed 8 bases from V and 4 bases from J, with 13 bases in between. CDR3 in DNA: TGCGCCAGCCGAGCAGGGCCCGCAGATACGCAGTATTTT. Translating gives CASRAGPADTQYF.

This clone was counted only a few times. The chain joins TRBV28 to TRBJ2-5, with D maybe TRBD2 (5 bases). CDR1 is MDHEN, CDR2 SYDVKM, per germline. CDR3 length: 15 amino acids. The ends were cut back, 4 bases at V and 1 base at J, with 13 bases in the middle. CDR3 in amino acids: CASSSARLSQETQYF. In DNA, the CDR3 is TGTGCCAGCAGTTCTGCAAGACTATCCCAAGAGACCCAGTACTTC.

The genes are TRBV7-2 and TRBJ2-7, with 8 positions matching TRBD1. The CDR3 runs to 13 residues. V lost 7 bases to trimming and J lost 4 bases; unmatched junction nucleotides: 6. Germline CDR1 is SGHTA and CDR2 is FQGNSA. This CDR3 reads CASTVTGGYEQYF. The DNA for the CDR3 is TGTGCCAGCACCGTTACAGGGGGATACGAGCAGTACTTC.

The V gene is TRBV3-1 (or the pseudogene TRBV3-2), the J gene TRBJ2-3, with D perhaps matching TRBD2 (7 bases). Germline-derived CDR1 and CDR2 are LGHDT and YNNKEL (reference sequence). The CDR3 contains 17 residues. Trimming removed 0 bases at V and 2 bases at J, with 15 bases between. In nucleotides, the CDR3 is TGTGCCAGCAGCCAAGAGTGGGGGGGCAGGAACACAGATACGCAGTATTTT. Amino acids: CASSQEWGGRNTDTQYF.

This rearrangement joins TRBV7-9 to TRBJ2-2; 11 bases fit TRBD2. Per the germline V gene, CDR1 is SEHNR and CDR2 is FQNEAQ (reference sequence). Unmatched junction bases numbered 8, after V lost 0 bases and J lost 8 bases. CDR3 length: 17 amino acids. In DNA form, the CDR3 reads TGTGCCAGCAGCTTAGCGCCGGGACTAGCGGTGATTGGGGAGCTGTTTTTT. Protein product: CASSLAPGLAVIGELFF.

This sequence joins TRBV7-3 and TRBJ1-2; 8 positions agree with TRBD1. CDR3 length: 13 residues. V lost 5 bases, J lost 7 bases, and 6 bases stayed unmatched. Looked up from germline, CDR1 is SGHTA and CDR2 is FQGTGA. Here the CDR3 reads CASSRTGTAGYTF. DNA for the CDR3: TGTGCCAGCAGCCGGACAGGGACGGCTGGCTACACCTTC. Supplemented by reference TRBV7-3 and TRBJ1-2, the full variable domain reads GAGVSQTPSNKVTEKGKYVELRCDPISGHTALYWYRQSLGQGPEFLIYFQGTGAADDSGLPNDRFFAVRPEGSVSTLKIQRTERGDSAVYLCASSRTGTAGYTFGSGTRLTVV.

This chain joins TRBV6-2 or TRBV6-3 and TRBJ2-3; 10 positions match TRBD2. Germline lookup yields CDR1 MNHEY and CDR2 SVGEGT. Trimming at V came to 4 bases and at J to 7 bases, leaving 8 bases not matched to a gene. This CDR3 comprises 15 residues. The DNA for the CDR3 is TGTGCCAGCAGTTTGTGGTCTAGCGGGAGCAATACGCAGTATTTT. Translated: CASSLWSSGSNTQYF.

The chain carries TRBV20-1 and TRBJ1-1; D is ambiguous. CDR1 is DFQATT and CDR2 is SNEGSKA in the germline V gene (reference sequence). The CDR3 has 11 amino acids. The ends were cut back, 5 bases at V and 1 base at J, with 5 bases in the middle. CDR3 protein: CSAVQNTEAFF. DNA for the CDR3: TGCAGTGCTGTACAGAACACTGAAGCTTTCTTT.

This chain uses TRBV19 with TRBJ1-5, with TRBD1 identical over 7 bases. This CDR3 contains 14 residues. Germline CDR1 LNHDA, CDR2 SQIVND (reference sequence). The V segment lost 10 bases and the J segment 3 bases; nucleotides outside the gene matches: 9. CDR3 coding DNA: TGTGCCACAAAGACGACAGGGTACAATCAGCCCCAGCATTTT. This codes for CATKTTGYNQPQHF.

The chain joins TRBV18 to TRBJ1-1; maybe TRBD1 (5 bases). With 1 base removed from V and 3 bases from J, the gap between germline ends came to 15 bases. This CDR3 is 16 amino acids long. The germline V gene has CDR1 KGHSH and CDR2 LQKENI. The CDR3 reads CASSPQLREGHTEAFF. The CDR3 DNA reads as TGTGCCAGCTCACCACAGCTCAGGGAGGGACACACTGAAGCTTTCTTT.

V gene TRBV19 combines with J gene TRBJ2-1, with 8 bases aligning to TRBD2. The germline CDR1 and CDR2 sequences are LNHDA and SQIVND (reference sequence). The CDR3 loop spans 14 amino acids. V lost 7 bases, J lost 12 bases, and 14 bases stayed unmatched. The CDR3 here is CASNTLAVPGGQFF. Here the CDR3 DNA reads TGTGCCAGTAATACACTAGCGGTCCCCGGAGGGCAGTTCTTC.

The chain recombines TRBV5-4 with TRBJ2-7, with 8 bases aligning to TRBD1. The germline V gene encodes CDR1 SGHNT and CDR2 YYREEE (reference sequence). This CDR3 region has 16 residues. Trimming removed 1 base from V and 5 bases from J; junction bases left unmatched: 11. The CDR3 is CASSLYGTGLRDEQYF. The DNA for the CDR3 is TGTGCCAGCAGCTTGTACGGGACAGGCCTAAGGGACGAGCAGTACTTC. The variable domain in full, completed from reference TRBV5-4 and TRBJ2-7, reads ETGVTQSPTHLIKTRGQQVTLRCSSQSGHNTVSWYQQALGQGPQFIFQYYREEENGRGNFPPRFSGLQFPNYSSELNVNALELDDSALYLCASSLYGTGLRDEQYFGPGTRLTVT.

This chain joins TRBV2 and TRBJ1-2, with a weak D call TRBD1 (5 bases). Trimming shortened V by 10 bases and J by 3 bases, and 15 bases separated the two germline ends. Germline V lookup: CDR1 SNHLY, CDR2 FYNNEI. This CDR3 region has 13 residues. The CDR3 spells CANSLTDYYGYTF. CDR3 sequence (DNA): TGTGCCAACTCCCTGACAGACTACTATGGCTACACCTTC.

The chain is built from TRBV19 and TRBJ1-1; the match to TRBD1 covers 9 bases. Germline V CDR1 and CDR2: LNHDA, SQIVND (reference sequence). The CDR3 is made up of 16 amino acids. J was trimmed by 4 bases and V by 4 bases; bases with no gene match: 10. The CDR3 DNA reads TGTGCCAGTAGTACAGGGACAGGGTGGCTACGCACTGAAGCTTTCTTT. It specifies CASSTGTGWLRTEAFF.

This sequence joins TRBV30 and TRBJ1-2; D remains unclear. The CDR3 is 15 residues long. With 6 bases removed from V and 1 base from J, the gap between germline ends came to 18 bases. Germline loops: CDR1 GTSNPN, CDR2 SVGIG (reference sequence). The CDR3 loop reads CACTIGSQVNYGYTF. In nucleotides, the CDR3 is TGTGCCTGCACGATCGGGAGCCAAGTTAACTATGGCTACACCTTC.

The V gene is TRBV6-1, the J gene TRBJ2-7, with D maybe TRBD1 (5 bases). Per the germline V gene, CDR1 is MNHNS and CDR2 is SASEGT. Trimming removed 1 base from V and 4 bases from J, with 17 bases in between. The CDR3 totals 16 residues. CDR3 in DNA: TGTGCCAGCAGTGAAGAATGGGGCCCTAATAATTACGAGCAGTACTTC. Its translation: CASSEEWGPNNYEQYF.

Remarks on this clone: This same CDR3 is encoded by further DNA sequences in the sample. The rearrangement joins TRBV5-1 to TRBJ2-2; weak D call: TRBD1 (6 bases). The CDR3 is made up of 14 amino acids. Trimming took off 5 bases at V and 2 bases at J, with 10 bases between the two ends. Germline CDR1 reads SGHRS; CDR2 reads YFSETQ. In nucleotides, the CDR3 is TGCGCCAGCAGATCGACAGGCAACACCGGGGAGCTGTTTTTT. Protein sequence: CASRSTGNTGELFF. The full variable domain, with the rest looked up from reference TRBV5-1 and TRBJ2-2, is KAGVTQTPRYLIKTRGQQVTLSCSPISGHRSVSWYQQTPGQGLQFLFEYFSETQRNKGNFPGRFSGRQFSNSRSEMNVSTLELGDSALYLCASRSTGNTGELFFGEGSRLTVL.

Of note for this clone: The sample holds other DNA sequences that translate to the same CDR3. The gene calls are TRBV9 and TRBJ1-6, with D uncertain. The CDR3 extends over 13 amino acids. CDR1 is SGDLS, CDR2 YYNGEE, per germline. The ends were cut back, 0 bases at V and 13 bases at J, with 11 bases in the middle. CDR3 sequence: CASSVETFSPLHF. CDR3 coding DNA: TGTGCCAGCAGCGTAGAGACATTCTCGCCCCTCCACTTT. Complete variable domain (other parts from reference TRBV9 and TRBJ1-6): DSGVTQTPKHLITATGQRVTLRCSPRSGDLSVYWYQQSLDQGLQFLIQYYNGEERAKGNILERFSAQQFPDLHSELNLSSLELGDSALYFCASSVETFSPLHFGNGTRLTVT.

J is TRBJ2-7 and V is TRBV27; 8 bases are shared with TRBD1. CDR3 length: 17 residues. The germline V gene has CDR1 MNHEY and CDR2 SMNVEV (reference sequence). V trimming: 3 bases; J trimming: 0 bases; junction bases outside the gene matches: 10. CDR3 DNA sequence: TGTGCCAGCAGTTTGGGTTCTGGGACAGGCCTCTCCTACGAGCAGTACTTC. This gives the protein CASSLGSGTGLSYEQYF.

The chain links TRBV6-5 to TRBJ1-5; TRBD1 agrees at 8 bases. From germline, CDR1 is MNHEY and CDR2 SVGAGI. Trimming took 10 bases from V and 4 from J; bases not matched to a gene: 12. The CDR3 spans 15 residues. Written as DNA, the CDR3 is TGTGCCACCGGACTTCAGGGGGCAGGTAATCAGCCCCAGCATTTT. Amino acid sequence: CATGLQGAGNQPQHF.